The text below deals with one TCR beta chain. Its specificity is unknown. The data derive from a study of shared clonotypes between healthy human individuals. Findings and limits, study-wide: What rarefaction showed was incomplete sorted-subset sequencing despite large depth. Non-shared clonotypes displayed generation probabilities falling below those of clonotypes present in all four donors.

CD45RO-negative, CCR7-selected cells formed the naive CD8 fraction, which excluded terminally differentiated effector memory CD45RA+ cells. Donors, without exception, were Caucasian adults residing in Nashville, Tennessee. This table comes from immunoSEQ multiplex PCR, and its TCRdb copy is limited to in-frame clones, with some not included. The sample lists 600,000 or so clones, 95% to 98% occurring once. Specimen: naive CD8+ T cells sorted from blood. This clonotype originated in a man aged 30-40 years in good health.

The CDR3 protein is CASERGRGNAIEAFF. For the CDR3, the DNA is TGTGCCAGCGAAAGGGGACGGGGGAACGCTATTGAAGCTTTCTTT. The V and J genes are TRBV6-5 and TRBJ1-1; perhaps TRBD1 as D (5 bases). CDR3 length equals 15 residues. Germline V gives CDR1 MNHEY, CDR2 SVGAGI. V was clipped by 8 bases and J by 7 bases, with 23 bases between them.